These T cell receptor beta chains were read from a single sample in a study of human T cells and chemical hapten exposure. From the RACE reads, TCRdb called clonotypes with MiXCR, one entry per CDR3 protein. The sample holds about 380,000 distinct CDR3 sequences, about 4.4% seen once. Sequenced here: whole blood, sampled in connection with sensitization to the hapten diphenylcyclopropenone (DPC). Receptors originate from a woman in her forties or fifties with alopecia areata. Some clones in this sample may be carry-over from other donors' samples. CDR3s include the opening cysteine and the closing phenylalanine or tryptophan. D genes are given only for firm matches. Rows give clone size only sometimes, using once, few, many, or a class for an expanded clone.

TRBV12-3/TRBV12-4,TRBJ1-4,NA,many,CASIWQCITEKLFF,TGTGCCAGCATCTGGCAGTGCATCACTGAAAAACTGTTTTTT
TRBV4-2,TRBJ2-1,TRBD2,NA,CASSQEASGSYEQFF,TGTGCCAGCAGCCAAGAGGCTAGCGGGAGTTATGAGCAGTTCTTC
TRBV24-1,TRBJ2-3,NA,few,CATSDLVGGSTDTQYF,TGTGCCACCAGTGATCTAGTAGGGGGTAGCACAGATACGCAGTATTTT
TRBV19,TRBJ2-1,NA,NA,CASSSSVYNEQFF,TGTGCCAGTAGTTCCTCAGTTTACAATGAGCAGTTCTTC
TRBV3-1,TRBJ2-1,NA,many,CASSQDFTGGGEQFF,TGTGCCAGCAGCCAAGACTTTACAGGGGGGGGTGAGCAGTTCTTC
TRBV24-1,TRBJ2-7,TRBD2,few,CATSPASGSYYEQYF,TGTGCCACCTCCCCTGCCAGCGGGAGCTACTACGAGCAGTACTTC
TRBV15,TRBJ2-7,NA,many,CATSSQRGASYEQYF,TGTGCCACCAGCAGTCAACGGGGGGCCTCCTACGAGCAGTACTTC
TRBV5-1,TRBJ2-5,TRBD2,many,CASSLQTSGGRETQYF,TGCGCCAGCAGCCTACAGACTAGCGGGGGTAGAGAGACCCAGTACTTC
TRBV6-2/TRBV6-3,TRBJ2-7,TRBD2,many,CASSYSASGVYGQYF,TGTGCCAGCAGTTACTCGGCTAGCGGGGTCTATGGGCAGTACTTC
TRBV3-1,TRBJ1-5,NA,NA,CASSQVNDQPQHF,TGTGCCAGCAGCCAAGTGAACGATCAGCCCCAGCATTTT
TRBV7-6,TRBJ2-2,TRBD2,NA,CASSFSGARREGRSGELFF,TGTGCCAGCAGCTTCAGCGGAGCAAGGCGGGAGGGCCGGAGCGGGGAGCTGTTTTTT
TRBV28,TRBJ1-2,TRBD1,many,CASSLNRGPATGYTF,TGTGCCAGCAGTTTAAACAGGGGGCCCGCGACGGGCTACACCTTC
TRBV27,TRBJ2-3,NA,many,CASSDRTDTQYF,TGTGCCAGCAGTGACCGCACAGATACGCAGTATTTT
TRBV11-2,TRBJ2-6,TRBD1,NA,CASSLRQGPGANVLTF,TGTGCCAGCAGCCTTAGACAGGGACCTGGGGCCAACGTCCTGACTTTC
TRBV20-1,TRBJ1-4,NA,NA,CSARVGQNEKLFF,TGCAGTGCTAGAGTCGGGCAAAATGAAAAACTGTTTTTT
TRBV29-1,TRBJ2-2,TRBD1,many,CSVWGTGRTGELFF,TGCAGCGTTTGGGGGACAGGGAGGACCGGGGAGCTGTTTTTT
TRBV6-1,TRBJ2-7,NA,NA,CASGLFGEQYF,TGTGCCAGCGGACTGTTCGGGGAGCAGTACTTC
TRBV29-1,TRBJ2-1,TRBD1,NA,CSVATGGFGNEQFF,TGCAGCGTTGCTACAGGGGGTTTCGGCAATGAGCAGTTCTTC
TRBV6-2/TRBV6-3,TRBJ2-1,TRBD2,many,CASSYSTELADNEQFF,TGTGCCAGCAGTTACTCCACCGAACTAGCGGACAATGAGCAGTTCTTC
TRBV20-1,TRBJ2-1,TRBD2,many,CSARVGRSSYNEQFF,TGCAGTGCTAGAGTCGGGAGGTCTTCCTACAATGAGCAGTTCTTC
TRBV7-2,TRBJ2-1,TRBD2,NA,CASSSLAGSSYNEQFF,TGTGCCAGCAGCTCGCTAGCGGGGAGCTCCTACAATGAGCAGTTCTTC
TRBV7-9,TRBJ2-7,TRBD2,few,CASSLGTRVYEQYF,TGTGCCAGCAGCTTAGGGACTAGGGTCTACGAGCAGTACTTC
TRBV6-2/TRBV6-3,TRBJ2-7,NA,many,CASTQDRGYEQYF,TGTGCCAGCACACAAGATAGGGGGTACGAGCAGTACTTC
TRBV29-1,TRBJ2-5,NA,few,CSVSQVLKETQYF,TGCAGCGTCTCCCAGGTCCTTAAAGAGACCCAGTACTTC
TRBV10-3,TRBJ2-5,TRBD2,many,CAISLAGEETQYF,TGTGCCATCAGTCTAGCGGGAGAAGAGACCCAGTACTTC
TRBV7-8,TRBJ1-2,NA,many,CASSLVGRSNGYTF,TGTGCCAGCAGCTTAGTGGGCAGATCGAATGGCTACACCTTC